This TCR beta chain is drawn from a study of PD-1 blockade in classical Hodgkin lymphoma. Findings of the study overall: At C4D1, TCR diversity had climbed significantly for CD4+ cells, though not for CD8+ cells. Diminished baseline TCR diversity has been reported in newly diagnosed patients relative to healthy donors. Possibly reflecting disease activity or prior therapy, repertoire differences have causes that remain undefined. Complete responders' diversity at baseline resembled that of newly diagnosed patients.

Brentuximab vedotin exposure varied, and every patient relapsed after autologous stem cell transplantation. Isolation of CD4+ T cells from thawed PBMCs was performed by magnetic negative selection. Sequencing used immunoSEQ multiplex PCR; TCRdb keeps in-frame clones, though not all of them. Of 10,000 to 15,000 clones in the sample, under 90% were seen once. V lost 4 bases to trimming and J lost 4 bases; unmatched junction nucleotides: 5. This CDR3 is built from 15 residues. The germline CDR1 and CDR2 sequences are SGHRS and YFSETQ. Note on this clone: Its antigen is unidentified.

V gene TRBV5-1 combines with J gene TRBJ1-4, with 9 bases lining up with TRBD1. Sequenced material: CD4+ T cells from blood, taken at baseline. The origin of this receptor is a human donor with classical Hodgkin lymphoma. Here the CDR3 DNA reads TGCGCCAGCAGCACAACAGGGGGCGGTAATGAAAAACTGTTTTTT. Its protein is CASSTTGGGNEKLFF.